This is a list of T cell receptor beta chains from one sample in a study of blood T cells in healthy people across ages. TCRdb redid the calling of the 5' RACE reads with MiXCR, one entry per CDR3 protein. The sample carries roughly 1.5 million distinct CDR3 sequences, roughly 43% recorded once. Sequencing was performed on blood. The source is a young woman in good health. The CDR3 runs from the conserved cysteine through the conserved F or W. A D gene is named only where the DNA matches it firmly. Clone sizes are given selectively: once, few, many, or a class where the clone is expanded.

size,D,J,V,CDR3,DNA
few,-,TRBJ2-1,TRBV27,CASSPPMGSNQQFF,TGTGCCAGCAGTCCACCGATGGGGAGCAATCAGCAGTTCTTC
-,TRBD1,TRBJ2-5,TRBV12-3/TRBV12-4,CASRPLTGAQETQYF,TGTGCCAGCAGACCACTGACAGGGGCTCAAGAGACCCAGTACTTC
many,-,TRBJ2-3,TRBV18,CASSPGASTDTQYF,TGTGCCAGCTCACCAGGAGCGAGCACAGATACGCAGTATTTT
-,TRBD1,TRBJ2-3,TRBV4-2,CASSRRTGSETDTQYF,TGTGCCAGCAGCCGCCGGACAGGGTCAGAGACAGATACGCAGTATTTT
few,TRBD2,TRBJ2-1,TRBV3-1,CASSQDPRTSGGSLREQFF,TGTGCCAGCAGCCAAGATCCGCGGACTAGCGGGGGGAGTTTGAGAGAGCAGTTCTTC
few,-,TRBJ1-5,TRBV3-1,CASSKTRGRQPQHF,TGTGCCAGCAGCAAAACGAGGGGAAGACAGCCCCAGCATTTT
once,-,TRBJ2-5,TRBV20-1,CSARVSQIEEQYF,TGCAGTGCTAGAGTTTCACAGATAGAGGAGCAGTACTTC
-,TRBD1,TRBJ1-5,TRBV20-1,CSASVGGRNQPQHF,TGCAGTGCTAGTGTAGGGGGCCGGAATCAGCCCCAGCATTTT
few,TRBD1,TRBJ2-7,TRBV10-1,CASSKDRAEQYF,TGCGCCAGCAGTAAGGACAGGGCCGAGCAGTACTTC
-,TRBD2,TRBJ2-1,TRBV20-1,CSASSPLAGAGYNEQFF,TGCAGTGCTAGTTCTCCCTTAGCGGGGGCGGGCTACAATGAGCAGTTCTTC
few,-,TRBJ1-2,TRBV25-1,CASSEWPAGGYTF,TGTGCCAGCAGTGAATGGCCCGCGGGTGGCTACACCTTC
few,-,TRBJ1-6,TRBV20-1,CSASSDQRVSPLHF,TGCAGTGCTAGCAGCGACCAAAGGGTTTCACCCCTCCACTTT
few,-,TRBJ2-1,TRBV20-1,CSARDRESLQQFF,TGCAGTGCTAGGGACCGGGAGTCCCTCCAGCAGTTCTTC
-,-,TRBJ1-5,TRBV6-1,CASSAKGGTNRPQHF,TGTGCCAGCAGTGCTAAGGGGGGGACTAATCGGCCCCAGCATTTT
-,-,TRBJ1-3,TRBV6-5,CASSSPSLGASGGTIYF,TGTGCCAGCAGTTCGCCTAGCCTGGGGGCCTCCGGAGGGACCATATATTTT
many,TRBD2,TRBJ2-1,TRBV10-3,CAIRLAGDNEQFF,TGTGCCATCAGGCTAGCGGGAGACAATGAGCAGTTCTTC
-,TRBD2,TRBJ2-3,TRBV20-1,CSARGVAGDLNTQYF,TGCAGTGCTAGAGGAGTAGCGGGGGACCTTAATACGCAGTATTTT
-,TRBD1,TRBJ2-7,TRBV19,CASSIWDRAHEQYF,TGTGCCAGTAGTATTTGGGACAGGGCCCATGAGCAGTACTTC
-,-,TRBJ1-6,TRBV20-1,CSAAPSLSSSYNSPLHF,TGCAGTGCCGCCCCTTCCCTCTCGAGCTCCTATAATTCACCCCTCCACTTT
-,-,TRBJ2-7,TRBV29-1,CSVVSDAYEQYF,TGCAGCGTTGTTAGCGACGCCTACGAGCAGTACTTC
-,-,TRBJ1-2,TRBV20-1,CSARPGTESYGYTF,TGCAGTGCTAGACCCGGGACTGAGAGCTATGGCTACACCTTC
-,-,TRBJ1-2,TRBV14,CASSQDWADFNYGYTF,TGTGCCAGCAGCCAAGATTGGGCGGACTTTAACTATGGCTACACCTTC
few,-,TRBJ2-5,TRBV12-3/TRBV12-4,CASSSAGETQYF,TGTGCCAGCAGTTCCGCGGGAGAGACCCAGTACTTC
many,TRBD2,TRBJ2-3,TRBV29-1,CSVEGPGLAGKTDTQYF,TGCAGCGTTGAAGGTCCCGGGCTAGCGGGAAAAACAGATACGCAGTATTTT
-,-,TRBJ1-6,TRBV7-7,CASSQDGLSPLHF,TGTGCTAGCAGCCAAGACGGTCTTTCACCCCTCCACTTT
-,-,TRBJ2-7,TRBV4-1,CASSQQTGNYMGGNEQYF,TGCGCCAGCAGCCAACAAACCGGGAACTACATGGGAGGCAATGAGCAGTACTTC
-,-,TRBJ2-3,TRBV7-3,CASSSGLTVDTQYF,TGTGCCAGCAGCTCAGGACTGACCGTGGATACGCAGTATTTT
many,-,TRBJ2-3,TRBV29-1,CSVAGRTTTDTQYF,TGCAGCGTCGCCGGCCGGACAACCACAGATACGCAGTATTTT
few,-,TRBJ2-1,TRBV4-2,CASSQDVSSLSYNEQFF,TGTGCCAGCAGCCAAGATGTTTCCTCCCTCTCCTACAATGAGCAGTTCTTC
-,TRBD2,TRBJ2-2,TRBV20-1,CSARQGTSGWNTGELFF,TGCAGTGCTAGACAGGGGACTAGCGGATGGAACACCGGGGAGCTGTTTTTT
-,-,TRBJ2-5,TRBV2,CASSDSSLSQETQYF,TGTGCCAGCAGTGATAGCTCCCTGTCCCAAGAGACCCAGTACTTC
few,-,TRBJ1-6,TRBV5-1,CASSKESSYNSPLHF,TGCGCCAGCAGCAAGGAGAGCTCCTATAATTCACCCCTCCACTTT
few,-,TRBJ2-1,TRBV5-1,CASSLRGLGGYNEQFF,TGCGCCAGCAGCCTCAGAGGGTTAGGAGGTTACAATGAGCAGTTCTTC
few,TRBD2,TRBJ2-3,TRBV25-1,CASSAAGTSVPDTQYF,TGTGCCAGCAGTGCGGCTGGGACTAGCGTCCCAGATACGCAGTATTTT
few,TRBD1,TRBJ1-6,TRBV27,CARGWGQDSPGYNSPLHF,TGTGCCAGGGGCTGGGGACAGGACTCCCCGGGGTATAATTCACCCCTCCACTTT
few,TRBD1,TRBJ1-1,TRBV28,CASSPGGSENTEAFF,TGTGCCAGCAGTCCAGGGGGCAGTGAGAACACTGAAGCTTTCTTT
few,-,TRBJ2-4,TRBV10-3,CAISESLGVSAAPKRNIQYF,TGTGCCATCAGTGAGTCTCTCGGGGTCTCGGCTGCGCCGAAACGAAACATTCAGTACTTC
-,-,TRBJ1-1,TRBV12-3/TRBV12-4,CASSSRGWAEAFF,TGTGCCAGCAGTTCCCGGGGGTGGGCTGAAGCTTTCTTT
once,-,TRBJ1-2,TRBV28,CASSPTGGRGNYGYTF,TGTGCCAGCAGCCCGACGGGCGGGCGAGGAAACTATGGCTACACCTTC
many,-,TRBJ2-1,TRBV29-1,CSVFPRGHNEQFF,TGCAGCGTCTTTCCCCGGGGCCACAATGAGCAGTTCTTC
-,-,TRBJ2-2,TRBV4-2,CASSQDPTGELFF,TGTGCCAGCAGCCAAGATCCCACCGGGGAGCTGTTTTTT
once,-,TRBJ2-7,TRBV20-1,CSASTRTHYEQYF,TGCAGTGCTAGTACCAGGACCCACTACGAGCAGTACTTC
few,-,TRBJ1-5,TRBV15,CATSSRTTEYSNQPQHF,TGTGCCACCAGCAGCCGAACGACGGAATATAGCAATCAGCCCCAGCATTTT
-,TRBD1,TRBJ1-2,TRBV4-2,CASRGQGPGYTF,TGTGCCAGCAGAGGACAGGGACCTGGCTACACCTTC
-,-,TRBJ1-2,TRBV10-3,CAISEAGRGPSGYTF,TGTGCCATCAGTGAAGCGGGGAGGGGTCCTTCGGGCTACACCTTC